A selection of T cell receptor beta chains follows, all from one sample in a study of blood T cell repertoires in COVID-19. Some clones are missing from TCRdb's copy, which holds only in-frame ones; the method was immunoSEQ multiplex PCR. Found here are some 240,000 clones, almost 90% of them singletons; the top ten hold about 2.1%. The sequenced sample consisted of peripheral blood. The receptors shown here come from a woman in her sixties or seventies with COVID-19, enrolled during active disease. The conserved cysteine and the conserved F or W are not part of the CDR3 here.

CDR3aa	j_gene	v_gene	len
ASSVSGRTNTEAF	TRBJ1-1	TRBV7-9	13
ASSHTGGTYEQY	TRBJ2-7	TRBV3-1/TRBV3-2	12
ASSMDRGLTYEQY	TRBJ2-7	TRBV19	13
ASSVGARPNAGGANVLT	TRBJ2-6	TRBV9	17
ASSLEQVSTDTQY	TRBJ2-3	TRBV5-4	13
ASSFTEGAGAEAF	TRBJ1-1	TRBV11-2	13
ASSLGERQGGGYT	TRBJ1-2	TRBV7-9	13
ASSKRGSNQPQH	TRBJ1-5	TRBV21-1	12
ATSDRTGFSYNEQF	TRBJ2-1	TRBV24-1	14
ASSLAAGEGYT	TRBJ1-2	TRBV5-1	11
SVEDAVRATDTQY	TRBJ2-3	TRBV29-1	13
ASSFGGGDEQY	TRBJ2-7	TRBV7-2	11
AISEGPGTGYHYGYT	TRBJ1-2	TRBV10-3	15
ASSGGLDQPQH	TRBJ1-5	TRBV12-3/TRBV12-4	11
AVARLAGEVEQF	TRBJ2-1	TRBV19	12
ASSIETGGYTEAF	TRBJ1-1	TRBV6-4	13
ASSIPGMANYGYT	TRBJ1-2	TRBV19	13
ASSLHSRFYSNQPQH	TRBJ1-5	TRBV5-6	15
ASSGENRDRNEKLF	TRBJ1-4	TRBV6-1	14
ASSPGGNTIY	TRBJ1-3	TRBV7-9	10
ASSKDRVGNQPQH	TRBJ1-5	TRBV7-8	13
ASSISRDRGYNEQF	TRBJ2-1	TRBV19	14
ASSQERAGFLPRRGNEKLF	TRBJ1-4	TRBV4-2	19
ASSFRGRESPKNIQY	TRBJ2-4	TRBV6-2/TRBV6-3	15
ASSSGTGTEETQY	TRBJ2-5	TRBV5-8	13
ASTEAWGQGYGYT	TRBJ1-2	TRBV3-1/TRBV3-2	13
ASRTSTINEKLF	TRBJ1-4	TRBV25-1	12
ASSGGQGTYYGYT	TRBJ1-2	TRBV5-1	13
ASTDGQVGHEQY	TRBJ2-7	TRBV19	12
ASSQDSAGRSYT	TRBJ1-2	TRBV4-3	12
AISQGKGSEKLF	TRBJ1-4	TRBV10-3	12
ASSKPGLAGPRTTQY	TRBJ2-5	TRBV6-2/TRBV6-3	15
ASSYSGTAYNEQF	TRBJ2-1	TRBV6-5	13
ASSYRSNQPQH	TRBJ1-5	TRBV6-5	11
ASRQGYIDSPLH	TRBJ1-6	TRBV5-4	12
ASSPTGFSGELF	TRBJ2-2	TRBV27	12
ASSEASLTGRYEQY	TRBJ2-7	TRBV6-1	14
ASSYFLDQPQH	TRBJ1-5	TRBV6-6	11
ASSLDPRDTEAF	TRBJ1-1	TRBV5-5	12
ASSSNDRRTEAF	TRBJ1-1	TRBV11-3	12
SVVAYASTDTQY	TRBJ2-3	TRBV29-1	12
ASSSTRVNSPLH	TRBJ1-6	TRBV19	12
ASSTTWTGVGETQY	TRBJ2-5	TRBV19	14